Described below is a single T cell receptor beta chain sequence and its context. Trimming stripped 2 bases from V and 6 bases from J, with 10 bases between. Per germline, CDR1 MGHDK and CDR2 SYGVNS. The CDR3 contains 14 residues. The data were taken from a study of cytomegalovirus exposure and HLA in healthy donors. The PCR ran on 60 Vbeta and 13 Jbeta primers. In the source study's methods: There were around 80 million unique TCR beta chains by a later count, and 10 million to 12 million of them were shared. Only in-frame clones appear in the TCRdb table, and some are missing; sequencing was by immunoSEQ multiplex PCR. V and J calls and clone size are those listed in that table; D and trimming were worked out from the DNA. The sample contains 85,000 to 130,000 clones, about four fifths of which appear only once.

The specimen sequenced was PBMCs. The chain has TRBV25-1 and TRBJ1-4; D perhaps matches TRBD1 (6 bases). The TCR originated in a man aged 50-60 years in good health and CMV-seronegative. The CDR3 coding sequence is TGTGCCAGCAGTGAAGGGAGGGGGGATGAAAAACTGTTTTTT. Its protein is CASSEGRGDEKLFF. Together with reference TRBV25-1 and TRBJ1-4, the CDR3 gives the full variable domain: EADIYQTPRYLVIGTGKKITLECSQTMGHDKMYWYQQDPGMELHLIHYSYGVNSTEKGDLSSESTVSRIRTEHFPLTLESARPSHTSQYLCASSEGRGDEKLFFGSGTQLSVL.